The rows below give T cell receptor beta chains drawn from one sample of a study of blood T cell repertoires in COVID-19. Using immunoSEQ multiplex PCR, the repertoire was profiled, and TCRdb retains in-frame clones only, with some absent. This table has 80,000 to 130,000 clones, around 90% appearing once. What was sequenced was peripheral blood. These TCRs come from an older woman with acute or convalescent COVID-19. Both conserved end residues are part of each CDR3. A D gene is named only where the DNA matches it firmly. For some rows the clone size is stated as once, few or many, or as a class when expanded; others skip it.

NA	TRBV28	TRBJ2-1	TRBD2	TGTGCCAGCAGTTTGAGCGGGAGGGCCGTCAATGAGCAGTTCTTC	CASSLSGRAVNEQFF
NA	TRBV19	TRBJ1-3	NA	TGTGCCAGTAGTTTCGACAGGCTGTCCTCTGGAAACACCATATATTTT	CASSFDRLSSGNTIYF
few	TRBV9	TRBJ1-2	NA	TGTGCCAGCAGCGTAGGGTACAGGGAGGGCTACACCTTC	CASSVGYREGYTF
NA	TRBV28	TRBJ2-1	NA	TGTGCCAGCAGTGGGGCGGCGGTTACCCTGAACAATGAGCAGTTCTTC	CASSGAAVTLNNEQFF
NA	TRBV19	TRBJ2-3	TRBD2	TGTGCCAGTACCACACCGGGACTAGCGGGATCGGCAGATACGCAGTATTTT	CASTTPGLAGSADTQYF
NA	TRBV19	TRBJ2-6	TRBD2	TGTGCCAGCGAAGCGGGGCGATCTGGGGCCAACGTCCTGACTTTC	CASEAGRSGANVLTF
few	TRBV19	TRBJ1-1	NA	TGTGCCAGTAGTACGACGGGGGGGAACACTGAAGCTTTCTTT	CASSTTGGNTEAFF
NA	TRBV2	TRBJ2-3	NA	TGTGCCAGCGTACGACTAGTTAGCACAGATACGCAGTATTTT	CASVRLVSTDTQYF
NA	TRBV3-1/TRBV3-2	TRBJ1-1	NA	TGTGCCAGCTTCGAGACAGGGAACACTGAAGCTTTCTTT	CASFETGNTEAFF
NA	TRBV18	TRBJ1-1	TRBD1	TGTGCCAGCTCGCCCGGGACAGGGGCGACTGAAGCTTTCTTT	CASSPGTGATEAFF
NA	TRBV2	TRBJ1-5	NA	TGTGCCAGCACCCCGGTAGGGGATCAGCCCCAGCATTTT	CASTPVGDQPQHF
NA	TRBV3-1/TRBV3-2	TRBJ1-1	NA	TGTGCCAGCAGTCGGACAGTTCGCACTGAAGCTTTCTTT	CASSRTVRTEAFF
NA	TRBV5-1	TRBJ2-3	TRBD2	TGCGCCAGCAGCCAAGTAGCGGGAAAGGCAGATACGCAGTATTTT	CASSQVAGKADTQYF